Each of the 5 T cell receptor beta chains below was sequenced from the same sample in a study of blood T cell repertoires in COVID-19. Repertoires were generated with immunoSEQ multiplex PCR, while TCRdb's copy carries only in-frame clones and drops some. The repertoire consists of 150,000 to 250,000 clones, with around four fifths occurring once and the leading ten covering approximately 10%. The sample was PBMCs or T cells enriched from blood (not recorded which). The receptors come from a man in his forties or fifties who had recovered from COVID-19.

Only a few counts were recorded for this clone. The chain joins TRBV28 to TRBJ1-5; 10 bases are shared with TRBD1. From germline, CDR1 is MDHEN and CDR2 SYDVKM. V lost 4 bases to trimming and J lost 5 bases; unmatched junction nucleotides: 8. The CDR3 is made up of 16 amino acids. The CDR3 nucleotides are TGTGCCAGCAGTTCCCCGGGACAGGGGCCTTATCAGCCCCAGCATTTT. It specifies CASSSPGQGPYQPQHF.

This CDR3 is CASSPNSMNTEAFF. Here the CDR3 DNA reads TGTGCCAGCTCACCCAACAGCATGAACACTGAAGCTTTCTTT. The chain links TRBV11-3 to TRBJ1-1; no clear D. Per the germline V gene, CDR1 is SGHNT and CDR2 is YENEEA. V dropped 8 bases and J dropped 0 bases, with 13 bases sitting between them. The CDR3 extends over 14 amino acids.

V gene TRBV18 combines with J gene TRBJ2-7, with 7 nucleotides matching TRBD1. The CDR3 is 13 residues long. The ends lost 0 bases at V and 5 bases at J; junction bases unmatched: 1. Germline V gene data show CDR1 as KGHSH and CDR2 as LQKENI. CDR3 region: CASSPPGQNEQYF. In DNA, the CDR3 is TGTGCCAGCTCACCACCGGGACAGAACGAGCAGTACTTC.

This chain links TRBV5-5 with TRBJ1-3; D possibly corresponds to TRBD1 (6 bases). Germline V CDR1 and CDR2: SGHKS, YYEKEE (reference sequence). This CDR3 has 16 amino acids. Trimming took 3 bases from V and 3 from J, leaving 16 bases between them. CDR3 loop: CASSWGMGARGNTIYF. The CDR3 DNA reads TGTGCCAGCAGCTGGGGAATGGGGGCGCGTGGAAACACCATATATTTT.

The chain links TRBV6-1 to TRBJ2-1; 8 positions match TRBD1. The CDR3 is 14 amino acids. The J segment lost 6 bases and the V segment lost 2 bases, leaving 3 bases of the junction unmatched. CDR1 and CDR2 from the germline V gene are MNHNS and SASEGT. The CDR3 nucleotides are TGTGCCAGCAGTGAAACAGGGGGTGGCAATGAGCAGTTCTTC. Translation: CASSETGGGNEQFF.